These 21 T cell receptor beta chains originate from one sample sequenced in a study of beta chain features in type 1 diabetes. Reverse transcription of all isolated RNA meant that expressed TCRB transcripts were sequenced. Profiled with immunoSEQ multiplex PCR; TCRdb holds only in-frame clones, not every one. This sample has about 660,000 clones, with over 12% found just once. These receptors' targets are unknown. Study-level findings and limits: People with Type 1 diabetes carried modestly yet significantly shorter TCRB CDR3s in all four CD4+ subsets.

Sequencing was performed on naive CD4+ T cells from blood. These receptors came from a man between 18 and 29 years old with type 1 diabetes.

This clone has a handful of counts. V is TRBV19 and J is TRBJ2-1; D could derive from TRBD1 or TRBD2 (6 bases each). With 6 bases removed from V and 2 bases from J, the gap between germline ends came to 17 bases. This CDR3 comprises 16 residues. The germline gives CDR1 LNHDA, CDR2 SQIVND (reference sequence). CDR3 DNA sequence: TGTGCCAGTAGCCGAATAGGGGGGAGCCCCTACAATGAGCAGTTCTTC. This codes for CASSRIGGSPYNEQFF.

A word on this clone: Different DNA sequences within this sample yield the same CDR3. The V gene is TRBV30, the J gene TRBJ2-5; 11 bases fit TRBD2. The J segment lost 7 bases and the V segment lost 0 bases, leaving 16 bases of the junction unmatched. The CDR3 has 18 residues. Germline loops: CDR1 GTSNPN, CDR2 SVGIG (reference sequence). This CDR3 is CAWSVRSGLAGARRTQYF. The CDR3, as DNA: TGTGCCTGGAGTGTACGTTCAGGACTAGCGGGTGCAAGACGGACCCAGTACTTC. The whole variable domain, filled in from reference TRBV30 and TRBJ2-5, reads SQTIHQWPATLVQPVGSPLSLECTVEGTSNPNLYWYRQAAGRGLQLLFYSVGIGQISSEVPQNLSASRPQDRQFILSSKKLLLSDSGFYLCAWSVRSGLAGARRTQYFGPGTRLLVL.

This clone was observed a few times. The chain combines TRBV2 with TRBJ2-2; TRBD1 matches 9 bases. The V gene end was trimmed by 6 bases and the J gene end by 3 bases; junction bases not matched to a gene: 5. Germline V gene data show CDR1 as SNHLY and CDR2 as FYNNEI. CDR3 length equals 15 residues. The CDR3 region has the DNA TGTGCCAGCAGCCCCGGGACAGGGTACACCGGGGAGCTGTTTTTT. This encodes CASSPGTGYTGELFF.

This clone was counted a few times. The chain has TRBV30 and TRBJ2-7; D is undetermined. Germline loops: CDR1 GTSNPN, CDR2 SVGIG (reference sequence). This CDR3 has 12 residues. V was pared by 0 bases and J by 2 bases, with 5 bases between. CDR3 nucleotide sequence: TGTGCCTGGAGTGTATTTCCCTACGAGCAGTACTTC. It yields the protein CAWSVFPYEQYF.

This chain joins TRBV29-1 and TRBJ2-7, with TRBD2 matching 9 bases. Germline values: CDR1 SQVTM, CDR2 ANQGSEA. CDR3 length: 15 amino acids. V lost 1 base to trimming and J lost 3 bases; unmatched junction nucleotides: 7. CDR3: CSVEVIRAGGYEQYF. CDR3 nucleotides: TGCAGCGTTGAAGTAATCCGAGCGGGGGGCTACGAGCAGTACTTC.

V is TRBV28 and J is TRBJ1-5, with 7 nucleotides matching TRBD1. Trimming at V came to 8 bases and at J to 4 bases, leaving 11 bases not matched to a gene. The CDR3 spans 15 residues. Germline CDR1 MDHEN, CDR2 SYDVKM. The CDR3 is CASGLMDRMNQPQHF. CDR3 DNA sequence: TGTGCCAGCGGCCTTATGGACAGGATGAATCAGCCCCAGCATTTT.

This clone has a handful of counts. The chain couples TRBV25-1 to TRBJ2-5; TRBD1 or TRBD2 may be the D gene (5 bases each). Trimming pared 4 bases from V and 1 base from J, leaving 10 bases between. The CDR3 has 14 amino acids. Germline V gene sequence: CDR1 MGHDK, CDR2 SYGVNS. The DNA of the CDR3 is TGTGCCAGCAGTGTGATAGGGACCCAAGAGACCCAGTACTTC. It codes for CASSVIGTQETQYF.

This clone has just a few counts. The chain has TRBV5-4 and TRBJ2-5; TRBD1 or TRBD2 may be the D gene (5 bases each). With 3 bases removed from V and 9 bases from J, the gap between germline ends came to 24 bases. CDR3 length: 16 amino acids. In germline, CDR1 is SGHNT, CDR2 YYREEE (reference sequence). The DNA of the CDR3 is TGTGCCAGCAGCTCGGTGGGGACGGAACGAGTTATGGCCCAGTACTTC. Translating it yields CASSSVGTERVMAQYF.

This clone appeared a few times. This chain uses TRBV7-3 with TRBJ2-5, with D tentatively TRBD1 (5 bases). The CDR3 is 16 residues long. The germline V and J ends were trimmed by 1 base and 2 bases, with 14 bases remaining between them. Germline-derived CDR1 and CDR2 are SGHTA and FQGTGA. CDR3: CASSLKAGFGQETQYF. The CDR3 DNA follows: TGTGCCAGCAGCTTAAAGGCAGGGTTTGGGCAAGAGACCCAGTACTTC.

The gene calls are TRBV6-5 and TRBJ2-1; possibly TRBD2 for D (6 bases). The CDR3 has 12 amino acids. V was pared by 6 bases and J by 9 bases, with 12 bases between. Looked up from germline, CDR1 is MNHEY and CDR2 is SVGAGI. CDR3 bases: TGTGCCAGCAGAGACCGGGGGAGTGAGCAGTTCTTC. Protein product: CASRDRGSEQFF.

V gene TRBV30 combines with J gene TRBJ2-3; D is ambiguous. The CDR3 consists of 11 residues. The V end was cut by 5 bases, the J end by 5 bases, with 8 bases between. CDR1 is GTSNPN, CDR2 SVGIG, per germline (reference sequence). The CDR3: CAWGVGDTQYF. The CDR3 nucleotides read TGTGCCTGGGGGGTGGGAGATACGCAGTATTTT.

The chain combines TRBV7-9 with TRBJ2-1; 8 bases match TRBD2. V was pared by 3 bases and J by 8 bases, with 9 bases of the junction left unmatched. Germline CDR1 reads SEHNR; CDR2 reads FQNEAQ (reference sequence). The CDR3 has 15 residues. The CDR3 DNA sequence: TGTGCCAGCAGCTTTAGTAGCGGGGACGGGGATGAGCAGTTCTTC. It specifies CASSFSSGDGDEQFF.

The chain has TRBV15 and TRBJ1-5, with D possibly TRBD1 on 5 matching bases. Germline CDR1 LNHNV, CDR2 YYDKDF (reference sequence). V dropped 2 bases and J dropped 0 bases, with 11 bases sitting between them. This CDR3 has 16 amino acids. CDR3 protein: CATSRSVGDSNQPQHF. DNA for the CDR3: TGTGCCACCAGCAGATCCGTGGGGGATAGCAATCAGCCCCAGCATTTT. Drawing the rest from reference TRBV15 and TRBJ1-5, the complete variable domain is DAMVIQNPRYQVTQFGKPVTLSCSQTLNHNVMYWYQQKSSQAPKLLFHYYDKDFNNEADTPDNFQSRRPNTSFCFLDIRSPGLGDTAMYLCATSRSVGDSNQPQHFGDGTRLSIL.

This clone has more than one count but fewer than ten. V and J are TRBV5-1 and TRBJ1-2; D might be TRBD1 (5 bases). The CDR3 length is 15 residues. CDR1 SGHRS and CDR2 YFSETQ come from the germline V gene. Trimming pared 3 bases from V and 0 bases from J, leaving 12 bases between. CDR3 loop: CASSWGRTTNYGYTF. DNA for the CDR3: TGCGCCAGCAGCTGGGGCAGAACTACTAACTATGGCTACACCTTC. Full variable domain (missing parts from reference TRBV5-1 and TRBJ1-2): KAGVTQTPRYLIKTRGQQVTLSCSPISGHRSVSWYQQTPGQGLQFLFEYFSETQRNKGNFPGRFSGRQFSNSRSEMNVSTLELGDSALYLCASSWGRTTNYGYTFGSGTRLTVV.

This chain joins TRBV19 and TRBJ2-4; the D is unclear. CDR3 length: 16 residues. Germline assignment: CDR1 LNHDA and CDR2 SQIVND (reference sequence). V was cut by 6 bases and J by 2 bases, with 17 bases left in between. The CDR3 coding sequence is TGTGCCAGTAGCAACCTCGGAGAGCTCACCAAAAACATTCAGTACTTC. Residues: CASSNLGELTKNIQYF.

This clone was observed a few times. The gene calls are TRBV27 and TRBJ2-1, with no clear D. Germline CDR1 and CDR2: MNHEY and SMNVEV (reference sequence). The CDR3 loop spans 13 amino acids. Between the trimmed V and J ends, which lost 8 bases and 7 bases, there was a span of 15 bases. The CDR3 reads CASRTGGGNEQFF. CDR3 DNA sequence: TGTGCCAGCCGAACTGGCGGTGGGAATGAGCAGTTCTTC.

This clone appeared a few times. The rearrangement links TRBV14 to TRBJ1-1; maybe TRBD1 (6 bases). This CDR3 is built from 13 residues. Trimming took off 0 bases at V and 13 bases at J, with 15 bases between the two ends. Germline V lookup: CDR1 SGHDN, CDR2 FVKESK. CDR3 sequence reads: CASSQDRTGKGFF. CDR3 DNA sequence: TGTGCCAGCAGCCAAGATCGAACAGGGAAGGGTTTCTTT.

This chain links TRBV7-2 with TRBJ2-3; D is perhaps TRBD2 (5 bases). Between the trimmed V and J ends, which lost 4 bases and 9 bases, there was a span of 17 bases. This CDR3 region has 14 residues. CDR1 and CDR2 (germline): SGHTA, FQGNSA. The CDR3 coding sequence is TGTGCCAGCAGCTCACGGGAAGAGACGTCCACGCAGTATTTT. Amino acids: CASSSREETSTQYF.

The sample holds a few counts of this clone. The chain links TRBV29-1 to TRBJ2-3; 8 nucleotides match TRBD1. CDR3 length: 13 residues. V trimming: 7 bases; J trimming: 3 bases; junction bases outside the gene matches: 6. Germline V gene sequence: CDR1 SQVTM, CDR2 ANQGSEA. CDR3 residues: CSGRWTGTDTQYF. The CDR3 region has the DNA TGCAGCGGCAGATGGACAGGGACAGATACGCAGTATTTT.

This chain connects TRBV27 to TRBJ1-2; D gene uncertain. V was cut by 0 bases and J by 3 bases, with 8 bases left in between. Looked up from germline, CDR1 is MNHEY and CDR2 is SMNVEV (reference sequence). The CDR3 runs 14 residues. The CDR3 bases are TGTGCCAGCAGTTTATCAGACTCCTACTATGGCTACACCTTC. Its protein is CASSLSDSYYGYTF.

Regarding this clone: The sample carries other DNA sequences with the same CDR3. The CDR3 DNA reads as TGTGCCAGCAGCGCCGGGACAGGATCCTCTGGGGCCAACGTCCTGACTTTC. Translating gives CASSAGTGSSGANVLTF. This chain joins TRBV9 and TRBJ2-6, with 8 bases fitting TRBD1. The length of the CDR3 is 17 residues. V lost 3 bases to trimming and J lost 0 bases; unmatched junction nucleotides: 5. The germline V gene encodes CDR1 SGDLS and CDR2 YYNGEE.